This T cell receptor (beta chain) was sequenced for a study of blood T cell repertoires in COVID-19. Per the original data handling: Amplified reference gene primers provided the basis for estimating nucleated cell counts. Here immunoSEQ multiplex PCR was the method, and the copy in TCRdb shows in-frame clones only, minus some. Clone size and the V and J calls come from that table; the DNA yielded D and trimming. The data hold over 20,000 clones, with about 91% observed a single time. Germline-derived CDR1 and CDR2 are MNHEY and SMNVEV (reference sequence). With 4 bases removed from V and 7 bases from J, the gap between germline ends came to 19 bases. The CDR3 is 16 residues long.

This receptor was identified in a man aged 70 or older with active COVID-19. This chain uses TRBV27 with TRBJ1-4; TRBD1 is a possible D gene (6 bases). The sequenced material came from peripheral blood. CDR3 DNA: TGTGCCAGCAGTTCGGTCTTTGCAGGGGATAGTGAAAAACTGTTTTTT. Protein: CASSSVFAGDSEKLFF.